Listed below are T cell receptor beta chains from one sample, sequenced in a study of vaccination effects on CD4 cells after COVID-19. The assay was immunoSEQ multiplex PCR, and TCRdb's table has in-frame clones only and misses some. This table has about 73,000 clones, about 70% appearing once. These TCRs' antigens remain unknown. The source material was CD4+ T cells from PBMCs cultured with HCoV-NL63 spike peptides, sampled before COVID-19 vaccination. The receptors come from a human donor who received a COVID-19 vaccine. CDR3s include the opening cysteine and the closing phenylalanine or tryptophan. The D gene is left open where the match is weak.

d_call j_call v_call cdr3_nt cdr3_aa
TRBD1 TRBJ1-5 TRBV19 TGTGCCAGTAGTATGACAGGGACGGGTGGGGGCAATCAGCCCCAGCATTTT CASSMTGTGGGNQPQHF
NA TRBJ1-2 TRBV6-5 TGTGCCAGCAAAGCCGGGGGGGTCTATGGCTACACCTTC CASKAGGVYGYTF
NA TRBJ2-5 TRBV27 TGTGCCAGCAGTAAAATTGGAAACCAAGAGACCCAGTACTTC CASSKIGNQETQYF
TRBD1 TRBJ2-5 TRBV6-6 TGTGCCAGCAGCCTCGGACAGGGGGTAAAAGAGACCCAGTACTTC CASSLGQGVKETQYF
NA TRBJ2-2 TRBV5-1 TGCGCCAGCAGCTTGGCCCGGGACACCGGGGAGCTGTTTTTT CASSLARDTGELFF
NA TRBJ2-6 TRBV5-5 TGTGCCAGCAGCTTCTTGGGACGCGGGTTCTCTGGGGCCAACGTCCTGACTTTC CASSFLGRGFSGANVLTF
TRBD1 TRBJ2-4 TRBV7-8 TGTGCCAGCAGCTTAGAGGGGACAGACCCCGGGTATGTAGCCAAAAACATTCAGTACTTC CASSLEGTDPGYVAKNIQYF
NA TRBJ1-2 TRBV4-3 TGCGCCAGCAGCCAAGAAACTCAGGGGAGAGGCTACACCTTC CASSQETQGRGYTF
NA TRBJ2-3 TRBV15 TGTGCCACCAGCAGAGATACAGGGCCAGATACGCAGTATTTT CATSRDTGPDTQYF
NA TRBJ2-3 TRBV19 TGTGCCAGTAGTATAGTGGGGAGGGCGCAGGGGCATACGCAGTATTTT CASSIVGRAQGHTQYF
NA TRBJ1-6 TRBV19 TGTGCCAGTAAGATACACGGGTATAATTCACCCCTCCACTTT CASKIHGYNSPLHF